This TCR beta chain comes out of a study of TIL therapy for anti-PD-1-resistant metastatic lung cancer. Overall study context: Patients had a median age of 54 years (range about 35-80). Four tumors were EGFR-mutant and two were ALK-rearranged. Median tumor mutation burden was 1.5 mutations per megabase. Study findings and constraints: The cohort had more treatment-naive, never-smoker and oncogene-addicted patients than typical.

The libraries were made with immunoSEQ v3. The protocol was immunoSEQ multiplex PCR, while the TCRdb copy is restricted to in-frame clones and leaves out a portion. This table has tens of thousands of clones, about four fifths appearing once. Documented time point: pre-treatment sample, taken before nivolumab and TIL therapy. Judged by abundance, this clone is medium-sized. Its matching antigen is unknown. The CDR3 is 14 amino acids. V dropped 5 bases and J dropped 7; count of bases not matched to a gene: 7. Germline CDR1 SNHLY, CDR2 FYNNEI. The specimen was blood, collected at baseline. This sequence was found in a person aged 25 to 80 with non-small cell lung cancer. The V and J genes are TRBV2 and TRBJ1-4, with TRBD1 identical over 7 bases. In DNA, the CDR3 is TGTGCCAGCAGTTCACAGGGGCAGGGTGAAAAACTGTTTTTT. Translation: CASSSQGQGEKLFF.